This paragraph covers one TCR beta chain sequence. Its antigen is as yet unknown. The sample belongs to a study of PD-L1 blockade in urothelial cancer. On the study more broadly: Patients commenced atezolizumab at some point between 2014 and 2016, and it was given at 1,200 mg intravenously every 3 weeks. Prior regimens of chemotherapy numbered 0 to 3 per patient. Study-wide findings and caveats: Expansion of tumor-associated blood clones at 3 weeks was greater in durable-benefit patients. Pretreatment TCR clonality in blood, when below the median, was predictive of better survival.

The method was immunoSEQ multiplex PCR; TCRdb's version includes in-frame clones alone and lacks a portion of them. The sample lists approximately 50,000 clones, roughly 85% occurring once. This CDR3 has 14 amino acids. The trim removed 3 bases at V and 4 bases at J, leaving 0 bases unmatched. The germline V gene has CDR1 SGHTA and CDR2 FQGNSA. This chain joins TRBV7-2 and TRBJ1-2, with TRBD1 matching 12 bases. Source: PBMCs, taken around atezolizumab (anti-PD-L1) treatment. The source is a man in his 60s with urothelial cancer. The CDR3 loop is CASSLGQGAYGYTF. CDR3 in DNA: TGTGCCAGCAGCTTGGGACAGGGGGCCTATGGCTACACCTTC.